These T cell receptor beta chains were read from a single sample in a study of T cells after yellow fever vaccination. TCRdb ran MiXCR on the 5' RACE reads and lists one entry per CDR3 protein. Among some 390,000 distinct CDR3 sequences, more than 5.5% were seen once, and the ten largest hold 15%. Source: PBMCs, taken 5 days after the yellow fever booster vaccination. These receptors were taken from a man younger than 40 who received the YFV17D yellow fever vaccine. Both conserved end residues are part of each CDR3. D genes are given only for firm matches. Clone size, where shown, is once, few, many, or a class for clones that have expanded.

j_gene: TRBJ2-1; v_gene: TRBV7-6; d_gene: -; abundance: few; CDR3nt: TGTGCCAGCAGCTTAGTCAGCGCTCCCTACAATGAGCAGTTCTTC; CDR3aa: CASSLVSAPYNEQFF
j_gene: TRBJ2-1; v_gene: TRBV20-1; d_gene: -; abundance: few; CDR3nt: TGCAGTGCTAACGGGGTTCCATCTAACAATGAGCAGTTCTTC; CDR3aa: CSANGVPSNNEQFF
j_gene: TRBJ2-3; v_gene: TRBV27; d_gene: TRBD2; abundance: many; CDR3nt: TGTGCCAGCAGTTTAACGGCTAGCGGGAGCACAGATACGCAGTATTTT; CDR3aa: CASSLTASGSTDTQYF
j_gene: TRBJ2-7; v_gene: TRBV29-1; d_gene: -; abundance: few; CDR3nt: TGCAGCGTTGAGTTAGGGGGCTCCTACGAGCAGTACTTC; CDR3aa: CSVELGGSYEQYF
j_gene: TRBJ2-1; v_gene: TRBV25-1; d_gene: -; abundance: many; CDR3nt: TGTGCCAGCAGTGAAACTGGGGCCTACAATGAGCAGTTCTTC; CDR3aa: CASSETGAYNEQFF
j_gene: TRBJ2-4; v_gene: TRBV4-3; d_gene: TRBD2; abundance: few; CDR3nt: TGCGCCAGCAGCCTGGGACTAGGATCTAGCTCAGGCAAAAACATTCAGTACTTC; CDR3aa: CASSLGLGSSSGKNIQYF
j_gene: TRBJ2-7; v_gene: TRBV6-5; d_gene: TRBD2; abundance: -; CDR3nt: TGTGCCAGCAGTTACTCGTCTAGCGGTCTTTCCTACGAGCAGTACTTC; CDR3aa: CASSYSSSGLSYEQYF
j_gene: TRBJ1-1; v_gene: TRBV7-2; d_gene: -; abundance: many; CDR3nt: TGTGCCAGCAGCTTAGCGCGCAAGGATGGAACTGAAGCTTTCTTT; CDR3aa: CASSLARKDGTEAFF
j_gene: TRBJ2-5; v_gene: TRBV28; d_gene: TRBD1; abundance: many; CDR3nt: TGTGCCAGCAGTTTAAGGGACAGGGTCCAAGAGACCCAGTACTTC; CDR3aa: CASSLRDRVQETQYF
j_gene: TRBJ2-7; v_gene: TRBV10-3; d_gene: -; abundance: many; CDR3nt: TGTGCCATCAGTGGCCCCCGTGACGCGGGACCGGGCTCCTACGAGCAGTACTTC; CDR3aa: CAISGPRDAGPGSYEQYF
j_gene: TRBJ2-7; v_gene: TRBV7-8; d_gene: TRBD2; abundance: -; CDR3nt: TGTGCCAGCAGCTTAGCAAGTGGGGGGGATACCTACGAGCAGTACTTC; CDR3aa: CASSLASGGDTYEQYF
j_gene: TRBJ2-1; v_gene: TRBV20-1; d_gene: -; abundance: -; CDR3nt: TGCAGTGCTAGACCCCCGAACAATGAGCAGTTCTTC; CDR3aa: CSARPPNNEQFF
j_gene: TRBJ1-5; v_gene: TRBV10-3; d_gene: -; abundance: few; CDR3nt: TGTGCCACCTGGCAGGGCGACAATCAGCCCCAGCATTTT; CDR3aa: CATWQGDNQPQHF
j_gene: TRBJ1-6; v_gene: TRBV29-1; d_gene: TRBD1; abundance: -; CDR3nt: TGCAGCGTTGGGGCCGGGACAGGGAGTTCACCCCTCCACTTT; CDR3aa: CSVGAGTGSSPLHF
j_gene: TRBJ2-7; v_gene: TRBV3-1; d_gene: -; abundance: many; CDR3nt: TGTGCCAGCAGCCAAGGGAAGGACCCTCGATACTTC; CDR3aa: CASSQGKDPRYF
j_gene: TRBJ2-6; v_gene: TRBV10-3; d_gene: -; abundance: -; CDR3nt: TGTGCCATCAGTGACCTACGCTCTGGGGCCAACGTCCTGACTTTC; CDR3aa: CAISDLRSGANVLTF
j_gene: TRBJ2-7; v_gene: TRBV6-5; d_gene: TRBD1; abundance: few; CDR3nt: TGTGCCAGTAACAGCGGGACAGGGGTCTACGAGCAGTACTTC; CDR3aa: CASNSGTGVYEQYF
j_gene: TRBJ2-2; v_gene: TRBV12-3/TRBV12-4; d_gene: -; abundance: many; CDR3nt: TGTGCCAGCAGTTTACTACACACCACCGGGGAGCTGTTTTTT; CDR3aa: CASSLLHTTGELFF
j_gene: TRBJ2-1; v_gene: TRBV2; d_gene: -; abundance: -; CDR3nt: TGTGCCAGCAACTGGGCCGTCTCCTACAATGAGCAGTTCTTC; CDR3aa: CASNWAVSYNEQFF
j_gene: TRBJ2-6; v_gene: TRBV6-1; d_gene: -; abundance: few; CDR3nt: TGTGCCAGCAGCCCCGGTTCGCCTGGGGCCAACGTCCTGACTTTC; CDR3aa: CASSPGSPGANVLTF
j_gene: TRBJ1-5; v_gene: TRBV4-1; d_gene: -; abundance: -; CDR3nt: TGCGCCAGCAGCCAAGATTTGGAGGGGGGCCAGCCCCAGCATTTT; CDR3aa: CASSQDLEGGQPQHF
j_gene: TRBJ2-5; v_gene: TRBV5-1; d_gene: -; abundance: once; CDR3nt: TGCGCCAGCAGATCCTCAGGAGCTCCTCCTAGGAAAAGGGTCGGGCAAGAGACCCAGTACTTC; CDR3aa: CASRSSGAPPRKRVGQETQYF
j_gene: TRBJ1-1; v_gene: TRBV7-2; d_gene: -; abundance: many; CDR3nt: TGTGCCAGCAGCCCACTGGTGGGCATTGAAGCTTTCTTT; CDR3aa: CASSPLVGIEAFF
j_gene: TRBJ2-5; v_gene: TRBV11-2; d_gene: -; abundance: -; CDR3nt: TGTGCCAGCAGCTCGACGGATGGAGAGACCCAGTACTTC; CDR3aa: CASSSTDGETQYF
j_gene: TRBJ2-7; v_gene: TRBV30; d_gene: -; abundance: few; CDR3nt: TGTGCCTGGAGTATTCGACGAACTCGAACCTACGAGCAGTACTTC; CDR3aa: CAWSIRRTRTYEQYF
j_gene: TRBJ2-7; v_gene: TRBV15; d_gene: -; abundance: many; CDR3nt: TGTGCCACCAGCGCCGTTTACATAGGCGAGCAGTACTTC; CDR3aa: CATSAVYIGEQYF
j_gene: TRBJ2-3; v_gene: TRBV7-9; d_gene: TRBD1; abundance: many; CDR3nt: TGTGCCAGCAGCAGCGGGACAGGGGTTCCAGATACGCAGTATTTT; CDR3aa: CASSSGTGVPDTQYF
j_gene: TRBJ2-1; v_gene: TRBV5-1; d_gene: TRBD2; abundance: many; CDR3nt: TGCGCCAGCAGAAGAGCTAGCGGGGTCGACGAGCAGTTCTTC; CDR3aa: CASRRASGVDEQFF
j_gene: TRBJ2-3; v_gene: TRBV12-3/TRBV12-4; d_gene: -; abundance: few; CDR3nt: TGTGCCAGCAGGCCCTCTGACACAGATACGCAGTATTTT; CDR3aa: CASRPSDTDTQYF
j_gene: TRBJ2-1; v_gene: TRBV5-1; d_gene: TRBD1; abundance: -; CDR3nt: TGCGCCAGCACTACTCCGGGACAGGGGGCGTACAATGAGCAGTTCTTC; CDR3aa: CASTTPGQGAYNEQFF
j_gene: TRBJ2-5; v_gene: TRBV7-2; d_gene: -; abundance: few; CDR3nt: TGTGCCAGCAGCCCCTTTCGACAGGGAGGAGAGACCCAGTACTTC; CDR3aa: CASSPFRQGGETQYF
j_gene: TRBJ2-1; v_gene: TRBV29-1; d_gene: TRBD2; abundance: few; CDR3nt: TGCAGCGTTGAAGGGGAATGGGAGGGCCACAATGAGCAGTTCTTC; CDR3aa: CSVEGEWEGHNEQFF
j_gene: TRBJ2-1; v_gene: TRBV19; d_gene: -; abundance: few; CDR3nt: TGTGCCAGTAGTATAGAGGCAGGGCGGGAGCAGTTCTTC; CDR3aa: CASSIEAGREQFF
j_gene: TRBJ2-1; v_gene: TRBV5-1; d_gene: TRBD2; abundance: -; CDR3nt: TGCGCCAGCGGCGGGACTAGCGGGATAAGTGGTAATGAGCAGTTCTTC; CDR3aa: CASGGTSGISGNEQFF
j_gene: TRBJ1-5; v_gene: TRBV20-1; d_gene: -; abundance: few; CDR3nt: TGCAGTGCTAGAGACGGACAGTTTAGCAATCAGCCCCAGCATTTT; CDR3aa: CSARDGQFSNQPQHF
j_gene: TRBJ2-3; v_gene: TRBV24-1; d_gene: -; abundance: -; CDR3nt: TGTGCCACCAGCCAGCCCAACACAGATACGCAGTATTTT; CDR3aa: CATSQPNTDTQYF
j_gene: TRBJ2-3; v_gene: TRBV6-5; d_gene: -; abundance: -; CDR3nt: TGTGCCAGCAGTTACACTGGGGGGGGCCCAGATACGCAGTATTTT; CDR3aa: CASSYTGGGPDTQYF
j_gene: TRBJ2-7; v_gene: TRBV7-9; d_gene: TRBD2; abundance: few; CDR3nt: TGTGCCAGCAGCAGCGGGAAGGGGCCCGAGCAGTACTTC; CDR3aa: CASSSGKGPEQYF
j_gene: TRBJ2-4; v_gene: TRBV5-1; d_gene: TRBD1; abundance: few; CDR3nt: TGCGCCAGCAGGCCTGGACAGGGGGAGGTCATTCAGTACTTC; CDR3aa: CASRPGQGEVIQYF
j_gene: TRBJ2-7; v_gene: TRBV7-9; d_gene: -; abundance: -; CDR3nt: TGTGCCAGCAGCCCCCCTGGCAACGAGCAGTACTTC; CDR3aa: CASSPPGNEQYF
j_gene: TRBJ2-5; v_gene: TRBV5-6; d_gene: TRBD2; abundance: few; CDR3nt: TGTGCCAGCAGCTTGTTCGTGATAGCGGGAGGTGGAGAGACCCAGTACTTC; CDR3aa: CASSLFVIAGGGETQYF
j_gene: TRBJ2-1; v_gene: TRBV19; d_gene: TRBD2; abundance: many; CDR3nt: TGTGCCAGTAGTATTGCGGGAGGGCCCCATGAGCAGTTCTTC; CDR3aa: CASSIAGGPHEQFF
j_gene: TRBJ2-3; v_gene: TRBV12-3/TRBV12-4; d_gene: TRBD2; abundance: few; CDR3nt: TGTGCCAGCAGTCATATAGCGGGAGGGTGGGCAGATACGCAGTATTTT; CDR3aa: CASSHIAGGWADTQYF
j_gene: TRBJ2-3; v_gene: TRBV7-2; d_gene: -; abundance: many; CDR3nt: TGTGCCAGCACCCTGCGGGCCCTTAGGGGAGATACGCAGTATTTT; CDR3aa: CASTLRALRGDTQYF
j_gene: TRBJ1-1; v_gene: TRBV20-1; d_gene: -; abundance: -; CDR3nt: TGCAGTGCTAGAGAGGAGACTTCGACGGGGGCTGAAGCTTTCTTT; CDR3aa: CSAREETSTGAEAFF